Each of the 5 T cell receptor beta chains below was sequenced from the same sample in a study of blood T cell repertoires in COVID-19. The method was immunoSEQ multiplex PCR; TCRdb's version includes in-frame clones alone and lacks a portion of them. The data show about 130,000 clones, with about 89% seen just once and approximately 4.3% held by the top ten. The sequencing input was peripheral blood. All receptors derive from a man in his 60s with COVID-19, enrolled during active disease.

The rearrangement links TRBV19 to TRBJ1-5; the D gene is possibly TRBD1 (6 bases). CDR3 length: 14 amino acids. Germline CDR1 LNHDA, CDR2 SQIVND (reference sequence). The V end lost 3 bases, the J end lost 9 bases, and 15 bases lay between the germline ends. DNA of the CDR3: TGTGCCAGTAGTATCGGCGGGGGGCTCGGGCCCCAGCATTTT. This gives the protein CASSIGGGLGPQHF.

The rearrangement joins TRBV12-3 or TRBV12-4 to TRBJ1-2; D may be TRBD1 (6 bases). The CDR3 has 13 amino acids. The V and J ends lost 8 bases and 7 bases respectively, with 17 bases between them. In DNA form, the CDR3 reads TGTGCCAGCGTAACACAGGGTTACGGTGGCTACACCTTC. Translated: CASVTQGYGGYTF.

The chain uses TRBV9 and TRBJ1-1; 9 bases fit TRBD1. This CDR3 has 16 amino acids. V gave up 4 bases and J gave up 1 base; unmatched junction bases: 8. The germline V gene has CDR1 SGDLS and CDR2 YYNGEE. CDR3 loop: CASSPRQGGTNTEAFF. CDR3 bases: TGTGCCAGCAGCCCCCGACAGGGGGGGACGAACACTGAAGCTTTCTTT.

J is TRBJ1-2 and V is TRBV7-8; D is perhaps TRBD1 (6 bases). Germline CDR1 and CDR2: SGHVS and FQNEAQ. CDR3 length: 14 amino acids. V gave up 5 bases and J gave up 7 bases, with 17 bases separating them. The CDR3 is CASSEQTGIGGYTF. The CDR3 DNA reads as TGTGCCAGCAGCGAGCAAACAGGGATTGGTGGCTACACCTTC.

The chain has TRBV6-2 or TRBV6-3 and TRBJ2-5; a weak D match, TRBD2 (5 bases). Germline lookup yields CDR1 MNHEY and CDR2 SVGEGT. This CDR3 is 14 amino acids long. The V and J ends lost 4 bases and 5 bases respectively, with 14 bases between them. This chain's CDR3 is CASSSGGGVETQYF. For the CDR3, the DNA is TGTGCCAGCAGTTCCGGAGGAGGAGTTGAGACCCAGTACTTC.